This entry is about one T cell receptor (beta chain). This clonotype showed up just a few times. Its specific antigen is unknown. Nothing much larger sits one base from this clone, and base qualities are not available. Systemically healthy Caucasian individuals from Russia, around 38 in total and aged about 6 to 95 years, were included as donors. Around 9.7 milliliters of peripheral blood were collected from each donor into EDTA-treated Vacutainer tubes. Ficoll-Paque density-gradient centrifugation was used to isolate PBMCs, with at least 6 million obtained per sample. Trizol reagent was used to extract total RNA from PBMCs, with at least 5.5 micrograms per sample. Naive CD45RAhigh/CD27high T cell percentages were measured by flow cytometry on a PBMC aliquot from every donor. These data are taken from a study of blood T cells in healthy people across ages (dated by TCRdb to 2015 to 2017). Context from the whole study: In model experiments, template switching captured about one uniquely barcoded TCR beta cDNA molecule for every two T cells. Four age groups were formed from the donors: young (average about 16 years), middle-aged (around 41), aged (about 62) and long-lived (82). The study measured age-related changes in TCR beta repertoire diversity using deep sequencing normalized with unique cDNA molecular identifiers. The study analyzed two additional independent replicas of 1 million unique cDNA reads from the same blood draw for two donors, one aged 18 to 30 and one aged 80 or older.

Overall study results and their limits: The CMV infection status of donors was not known, potentially confounding age-related changes in expanded clonotypes. There was a strong correlation between observed TCR beta diversity and the percentage of naive T cells measured by flow cytometry. Because profiling used bulk unsorted PBMCs, naive and antigen-experienced compartments could not be compared conclusively. Estimates of total diversity from one million sequenced T cells were regarded as lower bounds and underestimates. Compared with the aged group, the long-lived group had more naive CD4+ T cells, fewer expanded clones and increased TCR diversity, a pattern suggesting age selection. As age increased, observed TCR beta diversity per million T cells dropped in a roughly linear way, and a significant reduction was already evident by age 40.

Library preparation employed 5' RACE. Sequenced using an Illumina HiSeq 2500. A second PCR of about 7 to 12 cycles was run with a J-beta primer mix and a sample-barcoded 5' primer. Each TCR beta cDNA molecule received a unique molecular identifier from a template-switch 5' adaptor carrying 12 random nucleotides. Each sample yielded at least 2.5 million CDR3-containing paired-end reads. The Mint cDNA synthesis kit, primed by a TRBC-specific oligonucleotide, was used to synthesize first-strand cDNA from all RNA. After uracil-DNA glycosylase treatment, a first 18-cycle PCR used universal primers M1SS and BC2_uni_R on all cDNA. The study's own analysis went as follows. For normalization, 1 million high-quality reads, each with a distinct molecular identifier, were randomly selected from each sample. Reads with shared molecular identifiers were discarded instead of being binned into consensus sequences. MiTCR, with a Q25 quality threshold and the strictest error-elimination algorithm, was used for CDR3 identification, clonotype clustering and error correction. A nonparametric unseen species model using Euler transformation provided a lower-bound estimate of total TCR beta diversity. TCRdb applied fastp at Q25 and MiXCR to the public reads, then kept only in-frame beta chains. Records with the same CDR3 protein are collapsed into one entry carrying the most frequent genes and DNA. What appears here as the V and J calls and clone size reflects TCRdb's work, not the paper's. The sample table holds 750,000 to 950,000 distinct CDR3 sequences, of which about 29% were seen once. Roughly a tenth of the sample rests with the top ten.

The CDR3 runs 17 residues from the cysteine to the phenylalanine. Only the CDR3 part of the read is kept: 51 bases, read in frame from the first base. The germline V gene sets CDR1 to SGHTA and CDR2 to FQGNSA. The V end gives up 4 bases and the J end 0 bases, leaving 6 bases in the junction not matched to a gene. The data were also submitted as part of a second study, on T cells of mothers and their children. The second study also describes: Nine systemically healthy Caucasian individuals, comprising three mothers and their six children, were included as donors. cDNA synthesis consumed the entire amount of extracted RNA, loaded at 1.5 ug RNA in each 15 ul reaction. In the second PCR, the M1S primer introduced both the sample barcodes and 2-4 random nucleotides. More than 8.5 million TCR beta CDR3 reads were obtained from each mother, and some 3 million reads were obtained from each child. Thymic selection shapes the output of TCR recombination in a similar way in related and unrelated pairs, and inherited differences have a minor effect. Normalized repertoire overlap was always slightly but never significantly higher in related than unrelated mother-child pairs. No persistent microchimeric T cell clones were detected, at a sensitivity of approximately 90 clones per million clonotypes. The study used deep NGS to compare TCR beta repertoires of mothers and children, seeking features distinguishing related mother-child pairs from unrelated individuals. The mean age was roughly 44 +/- 4 years for the mothers and about 10 +/- 4 years for the children. After adapter ligation was performed with NEBNext reagents, the libraries were sequenced on an Illumina HiSeq 2000 with 100+100 nt paired-end reads. Mother and child libraries were prepared a month apart and sequenced in separate runs to prevent cross-contamination. For each donor, between roughly 450,000 and 2,100,000 distinct TCR beta clonotypes were identified. Naive TCR beta clonotypes were estimated from low-frequency clonotypes matched to each donor's FACS-determined naive share, without sorting.

The chain joins TRBV7-2 to TRBJ2-6, with 7 junctional bases fitting TRBD1. Source material: blood. The source is a woman aged 40-49 years in good health. The base sequence is TGTGCCAGCAGCTACGACAGGGCCGGCTCTGGGGCCAACGTCCTGACTTTC. The translation is CASSYDRAGSGANVLTF.